What follows is one T cell receptor (beta chain) and its context. V gave up 3 bases and J gave up 6 bases, with 18 bases separating them. Germline CDR1 SGDLS, CDR2 YYNGEE. There are 16 residues in the CDR3. These data originate in a study of control samples from healthy donors and cancer patients. Assay used: immunoSEQ multiplex PCR; TCRdb lists only in-frame clones, some missing. Found here are 90,000 to 150,000 clones, approximately 88% of them singletons; the top ten hold approximately 3.2%. The sequencing sample was made of blood. This chain uses TRBV9 with TRBJ2-2, with D tentatively TRBD1 or TRBD2 (5 bases each). The clonotype was recovered from a man in his forties in good health. In DNA form, the CDR3 reads TGTGCCAGCAGCGCCCGACAGACTGGTAGCGCCGGGGAGCTGTTTTTT. This codes for CASSARQTGSAGELFF.